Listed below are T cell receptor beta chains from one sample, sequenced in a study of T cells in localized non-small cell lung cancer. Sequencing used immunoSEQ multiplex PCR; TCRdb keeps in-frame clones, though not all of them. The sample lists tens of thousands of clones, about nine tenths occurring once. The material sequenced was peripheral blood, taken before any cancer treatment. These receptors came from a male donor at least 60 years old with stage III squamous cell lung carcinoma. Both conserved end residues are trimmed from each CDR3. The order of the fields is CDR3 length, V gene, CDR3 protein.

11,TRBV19,ASRKQGDYGYT
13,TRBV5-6,ASRMRGGAYNEQF
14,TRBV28,ASSPHPANSNQPQH
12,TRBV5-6,ASSLVGSSYEQY
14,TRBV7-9,ASSLGTGHHGNTIY
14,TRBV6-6,ASSNHPGQGTYGYT
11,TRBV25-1,ASSESGNQPQH
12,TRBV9,ASSVGRGSYEQY
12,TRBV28,ASSGDRGLEKLF
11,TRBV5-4,ASTSGGWETQY
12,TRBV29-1,SVPLGGGSTEAF
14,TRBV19,ASSINPGQVKNIQY
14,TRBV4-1,ASSQDFQGAQDEQF
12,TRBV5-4,ASSFRTRPYGYT
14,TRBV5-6,ASSLGTGGSNQPQH
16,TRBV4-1,ASSQGSGRGGRTDTQY
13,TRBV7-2,ASVPSFGMNTEAF
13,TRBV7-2,ASSLVIGGYGGYT